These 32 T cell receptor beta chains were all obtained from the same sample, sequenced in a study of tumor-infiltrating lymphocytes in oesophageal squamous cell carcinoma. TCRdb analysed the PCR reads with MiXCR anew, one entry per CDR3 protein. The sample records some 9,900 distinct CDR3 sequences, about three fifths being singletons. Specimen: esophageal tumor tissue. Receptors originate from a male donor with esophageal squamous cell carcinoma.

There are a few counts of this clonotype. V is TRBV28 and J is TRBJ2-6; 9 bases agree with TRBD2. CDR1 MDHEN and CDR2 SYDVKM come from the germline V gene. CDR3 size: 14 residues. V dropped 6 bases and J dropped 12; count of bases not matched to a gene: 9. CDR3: CASSDSGSNSVLTF. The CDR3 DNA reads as TGTGCCAGCAGCGATAGCGGGAGCAACTCCGTCCTGACTTTC.

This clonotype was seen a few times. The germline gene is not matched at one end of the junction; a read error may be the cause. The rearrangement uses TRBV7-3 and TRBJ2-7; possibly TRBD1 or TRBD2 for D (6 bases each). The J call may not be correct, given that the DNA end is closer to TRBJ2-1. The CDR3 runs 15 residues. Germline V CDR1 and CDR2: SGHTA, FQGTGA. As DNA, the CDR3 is TGTGCCAGCAGCGAAAGGGGGGACTCCCACAATGAGCAGTTCTTC. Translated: CASSERGDSHNEQFF.

CDR3 sequence (DNA): TGTGCCAGCAGCTTAGCTAGCGGGAGCAAGCAGTTCTTC. Encoded protein: CASSLASGSKQFF. The chain combines TRBV7-6 with TRBJ2-3; 9 nucleotides align to TRBD2. The J call is doubtful: the DNA matches TRBJ2-1 better. Germline CDR1 reads SGHVS; CDR2 reads FNYEAQ. The CDR3 extends over 13 amino acids.

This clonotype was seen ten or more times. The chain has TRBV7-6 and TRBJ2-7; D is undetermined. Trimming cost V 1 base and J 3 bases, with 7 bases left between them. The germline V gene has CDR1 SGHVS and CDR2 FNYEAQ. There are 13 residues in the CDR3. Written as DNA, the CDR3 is TGTGCCAGCAGCTTAGTTCTAAGCTACGAGCAGTACTTC. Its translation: CASSLVLSYEQYF.

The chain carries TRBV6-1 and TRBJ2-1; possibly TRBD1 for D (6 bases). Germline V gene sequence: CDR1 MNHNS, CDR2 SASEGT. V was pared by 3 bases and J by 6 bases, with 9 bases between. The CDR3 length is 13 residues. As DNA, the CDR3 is TGTGCCAGCAGTGACCGGGACATCAATGAGCAGTTCTTC. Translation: CASSDRDINEQFF.

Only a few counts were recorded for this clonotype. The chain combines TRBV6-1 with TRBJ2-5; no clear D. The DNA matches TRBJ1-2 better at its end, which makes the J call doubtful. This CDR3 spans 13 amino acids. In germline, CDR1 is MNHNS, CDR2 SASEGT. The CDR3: CASSGGRGYGYTF. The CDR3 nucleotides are TGTGCCAGCAGTGGCGGGCGTGGCTATGGCTACACCTTC.

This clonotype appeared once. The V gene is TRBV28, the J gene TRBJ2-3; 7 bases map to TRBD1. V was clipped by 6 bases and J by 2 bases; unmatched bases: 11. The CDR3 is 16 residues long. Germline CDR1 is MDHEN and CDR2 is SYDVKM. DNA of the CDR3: TGTGCCAGCAGCCCGAACAGGGGCCCTAACACAGATACGCAGTATTTT. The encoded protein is CASSPNRGPNTDTQYF.

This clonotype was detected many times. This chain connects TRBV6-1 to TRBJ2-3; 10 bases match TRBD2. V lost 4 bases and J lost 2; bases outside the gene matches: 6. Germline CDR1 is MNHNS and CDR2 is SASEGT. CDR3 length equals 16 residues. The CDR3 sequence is CASSARTSGNTDTQYF. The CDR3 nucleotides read TGTGCCAGCAGTGCAAGGACTAGCGGCAACACAGATACGCAGTATTTT.

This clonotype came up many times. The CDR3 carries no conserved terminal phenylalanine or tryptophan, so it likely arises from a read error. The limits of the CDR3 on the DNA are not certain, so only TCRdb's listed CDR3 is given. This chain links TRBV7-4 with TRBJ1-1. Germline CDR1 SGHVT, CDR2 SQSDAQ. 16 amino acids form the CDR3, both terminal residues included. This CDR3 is CASGTRLPTMSSSSAP.

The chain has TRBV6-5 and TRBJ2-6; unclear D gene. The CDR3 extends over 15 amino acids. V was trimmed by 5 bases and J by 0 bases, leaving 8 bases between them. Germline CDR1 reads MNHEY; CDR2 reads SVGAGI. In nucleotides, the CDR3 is TGTGCCAGCAGTGTAGTTCCCTCTGGGGCCAACGTCCTGACTTTC. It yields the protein CASSVVPSGANVLTF.

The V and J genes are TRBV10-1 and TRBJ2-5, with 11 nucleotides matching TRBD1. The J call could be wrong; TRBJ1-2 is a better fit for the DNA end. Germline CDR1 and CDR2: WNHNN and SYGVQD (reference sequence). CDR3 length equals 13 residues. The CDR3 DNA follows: TGCGCCAGCACGGGACAGGGGGAGTATGGCTACACCTTC. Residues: CASTGQGEYGYTF.

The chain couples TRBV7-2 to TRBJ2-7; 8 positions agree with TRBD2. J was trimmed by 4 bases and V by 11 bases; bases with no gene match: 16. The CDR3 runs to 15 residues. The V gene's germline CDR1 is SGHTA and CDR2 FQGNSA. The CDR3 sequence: CASKEAAGDLYEQYF. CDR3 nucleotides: TGTGCCTCAAAAGAGGCAGCGGGGGACCTGTACGAGCAGTACTTC. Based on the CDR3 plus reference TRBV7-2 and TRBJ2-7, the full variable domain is GAGVSQSPSNKVTEKGKDVELRCDPISGHTALYWYRQSLGQGLEFLIYFQGNSAPDKSGLPSDRFSAERTGGSVSTLTIQRTQQEDSAVYLCASKEAAGDLYEQYFGPGTRLTVT.

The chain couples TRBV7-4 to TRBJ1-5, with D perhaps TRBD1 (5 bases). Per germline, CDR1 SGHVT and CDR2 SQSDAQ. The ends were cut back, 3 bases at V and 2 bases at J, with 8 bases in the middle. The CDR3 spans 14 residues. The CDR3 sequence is CASSFSRGNQPQHF. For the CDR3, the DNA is TGTGCCAGCAGCTTTTCCAGGGGCAATCAGCCCCAGCATTTT.

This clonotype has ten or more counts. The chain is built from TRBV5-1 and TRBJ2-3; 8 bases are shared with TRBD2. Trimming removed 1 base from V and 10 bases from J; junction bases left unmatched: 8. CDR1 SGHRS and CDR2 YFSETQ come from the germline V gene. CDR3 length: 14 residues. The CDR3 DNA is TGCGCCAGCAGCTTGATAGCGGGATCCGAGGCGCAGTATTTT. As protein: CASSLIAGSEAQYF. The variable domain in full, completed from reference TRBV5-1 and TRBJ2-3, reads KAGVTQTPRYLIKTRGQQVTLSCSPISGHRSVSWYQQTPGQGLQFLFEYFSETQRNKGNFPGRFSGRQFSNSRSEMNVSTLELGDSALYLCASSLIAGSEAQYFGPGTRLTVL.

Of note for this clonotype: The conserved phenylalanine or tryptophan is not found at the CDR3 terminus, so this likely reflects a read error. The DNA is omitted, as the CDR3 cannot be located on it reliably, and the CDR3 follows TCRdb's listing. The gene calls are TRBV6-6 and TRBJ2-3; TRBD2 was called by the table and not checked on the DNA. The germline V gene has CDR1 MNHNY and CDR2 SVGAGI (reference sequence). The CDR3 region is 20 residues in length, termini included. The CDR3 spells CASSYSGLAGEGAETQYFGP.

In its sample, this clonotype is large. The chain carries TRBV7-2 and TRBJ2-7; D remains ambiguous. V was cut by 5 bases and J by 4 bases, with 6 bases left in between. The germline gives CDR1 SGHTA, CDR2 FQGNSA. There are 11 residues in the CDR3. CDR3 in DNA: TGTGCCAGCAGCGCACAGTACGAGCAGTACTTC. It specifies CASSAQYEQYF.

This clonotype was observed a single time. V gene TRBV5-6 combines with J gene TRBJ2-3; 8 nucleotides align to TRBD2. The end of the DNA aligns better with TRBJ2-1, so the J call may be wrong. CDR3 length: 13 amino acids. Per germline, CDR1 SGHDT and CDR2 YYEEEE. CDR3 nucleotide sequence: TGTGCCAGCAGCTTCCCTAGCGGGAATGAGCAGTTCTTC. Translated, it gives CASSFPSGNEQFF.

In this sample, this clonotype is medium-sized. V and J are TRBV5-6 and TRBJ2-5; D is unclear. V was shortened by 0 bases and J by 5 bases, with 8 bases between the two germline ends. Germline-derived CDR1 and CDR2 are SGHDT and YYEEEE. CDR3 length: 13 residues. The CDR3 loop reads CASSLGRSETQYF. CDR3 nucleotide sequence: TGTGCCAGCAGCTTGGGAAGATCTGAGACCCAGTACTTC. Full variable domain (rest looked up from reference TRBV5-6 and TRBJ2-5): DAGVTQSPTHLIKTRGQQVTLRCSPKSGHDTVSWYQQALGQGPQFIFQYYEEEERQRGNFPDRFSGHQFPNYSSELNVNALLLGDSALYLCASSLGRSETQYFGPGTRLLVL.

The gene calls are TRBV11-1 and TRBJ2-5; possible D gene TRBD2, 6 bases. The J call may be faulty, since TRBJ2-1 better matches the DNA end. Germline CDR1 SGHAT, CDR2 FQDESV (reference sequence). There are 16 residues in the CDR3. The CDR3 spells CASSYFGLAAYNEQFF. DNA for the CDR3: TGTGCCAGCAGTTACTTTGGTTTAGCGGCTTACAATGAGCAGTTCTTC.

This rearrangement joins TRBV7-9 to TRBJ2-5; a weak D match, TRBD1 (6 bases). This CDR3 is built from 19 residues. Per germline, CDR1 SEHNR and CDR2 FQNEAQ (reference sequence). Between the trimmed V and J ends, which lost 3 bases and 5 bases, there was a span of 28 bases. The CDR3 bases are TGTGCCAGCAGCTTTCTTACGGGTACAGTGGGGGCGTGGAGGGAGACCCAGTACTTC. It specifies CASSFLTGTVGAWRETQYF.

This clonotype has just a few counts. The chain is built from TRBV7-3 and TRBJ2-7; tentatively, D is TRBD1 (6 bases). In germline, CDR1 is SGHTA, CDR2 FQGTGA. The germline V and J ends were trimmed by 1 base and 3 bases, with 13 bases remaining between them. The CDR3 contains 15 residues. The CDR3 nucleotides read TGTGCCAGCAGCTTAATGCCCGGGACACGCTACGAGCAGTACTTC. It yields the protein CASSLMPGTRYEQYF. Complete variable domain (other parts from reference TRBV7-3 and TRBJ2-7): GAGVSQTPSNKVTEKGKYVELRCDPISGHTALYWYRQSLGQGPEFLIYFQGTGAADDSGLPNDRFFAVRPEGSVSTLKIQRTERGDSAVYLCASSLMPGTRYEQYFGPGTRLTVT.

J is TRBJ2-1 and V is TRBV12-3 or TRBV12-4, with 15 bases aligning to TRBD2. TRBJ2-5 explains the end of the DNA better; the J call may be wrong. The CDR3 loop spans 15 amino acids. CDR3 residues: CASTMGLAGGETQYF. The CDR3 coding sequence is TGTGCCAGCACTATGGGACTAGCGGGAGGAGAGACCCAGTACTTC.

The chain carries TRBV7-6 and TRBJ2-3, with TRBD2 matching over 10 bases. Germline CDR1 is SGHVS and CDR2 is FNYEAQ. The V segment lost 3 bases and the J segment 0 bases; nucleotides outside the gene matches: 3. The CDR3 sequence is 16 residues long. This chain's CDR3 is CASSFSSGGSTDTQYF. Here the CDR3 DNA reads TGTGCCAGCAGCTTCTCTAGCGGGGGCAGCACAGATACGCAGTATTTT.

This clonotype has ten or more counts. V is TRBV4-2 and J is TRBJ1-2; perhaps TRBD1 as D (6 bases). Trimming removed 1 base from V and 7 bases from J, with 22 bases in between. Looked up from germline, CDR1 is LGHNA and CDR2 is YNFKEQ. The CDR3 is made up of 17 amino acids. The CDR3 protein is CASSQVSKVGGVFGYTF. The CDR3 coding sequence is TGTGCCAGCAGCCAAGTTTCTAAAGTAGGGGGGGTCTTTGGCTACACCTTC.

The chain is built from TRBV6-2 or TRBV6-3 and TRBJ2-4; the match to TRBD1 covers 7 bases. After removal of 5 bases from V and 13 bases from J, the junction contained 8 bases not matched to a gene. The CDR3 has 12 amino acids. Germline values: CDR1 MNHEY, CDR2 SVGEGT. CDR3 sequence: CASSRQGREQYF. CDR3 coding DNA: TGTGCCAGCAGTCGACAGGGCAGGGAGCAGTACTTC.

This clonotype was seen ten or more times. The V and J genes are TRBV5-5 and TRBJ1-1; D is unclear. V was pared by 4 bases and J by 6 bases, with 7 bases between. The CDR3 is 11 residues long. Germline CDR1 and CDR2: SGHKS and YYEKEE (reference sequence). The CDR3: CASSLVAEAFF. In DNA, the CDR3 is TGTGCCAGCAGCCTTGTGGCTGAAGCTTTCTTT.

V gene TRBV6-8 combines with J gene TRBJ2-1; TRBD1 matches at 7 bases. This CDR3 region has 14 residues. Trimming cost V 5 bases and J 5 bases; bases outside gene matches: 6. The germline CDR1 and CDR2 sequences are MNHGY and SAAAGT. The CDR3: CASSIWTGHNEQFF. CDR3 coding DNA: TGTGCCAGCAGTATTTGGACAGGACACAATGAGCAGTTCTTC.

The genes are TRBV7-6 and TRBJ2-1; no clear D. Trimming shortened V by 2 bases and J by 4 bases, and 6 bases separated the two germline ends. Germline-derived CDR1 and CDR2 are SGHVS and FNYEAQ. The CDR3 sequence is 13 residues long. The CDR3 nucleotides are TGTGCCAGCAGCTTATTGTTGTACAATGAGCAGTTCTTC. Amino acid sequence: CASSLLLYNEQFF.

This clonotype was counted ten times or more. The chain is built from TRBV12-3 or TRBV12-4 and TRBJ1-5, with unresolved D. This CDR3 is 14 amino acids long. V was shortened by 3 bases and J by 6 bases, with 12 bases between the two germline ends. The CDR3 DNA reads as TGTGCCAGCAGTTTGGGGTTGGAGGCTCAGCCCCAGCATTTT. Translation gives CASSLGLEAQPQHF.

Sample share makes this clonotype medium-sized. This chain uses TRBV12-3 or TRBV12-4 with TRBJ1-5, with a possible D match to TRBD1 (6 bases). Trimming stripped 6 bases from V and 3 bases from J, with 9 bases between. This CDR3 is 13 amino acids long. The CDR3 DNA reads TGTGCCAGCAGGGGGGCTAACAATCAGCCCCAGCATTTT. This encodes CASRGANNQPQHF.

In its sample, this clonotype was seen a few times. CDR3 nucleotides: TGTGCCAGCAGTTCGACGGGAGGGAGTTCGCAGTACTTC. Translated: CASSSTGGSSQYF. The chain links TRBV6-5 to TRBJ2-1; 8 nucleotides agree with TRBD2. The J call may be in error: the DNA end matches TRBJ2-7 better. The CDR3 sequence is 13 residues long. The V gene's germline CDR1 is MNHEY and CDR2 SVGAGI.

CDR3 in amino acids: CASSPGMGLEAFF. The DNA of the CDR3 is TGTGCCAGCAGCCCCGGGATGGGGCTTGAAGCTTTCTTT. The rearrangement joins TRBV7-3 to TRBJ1-1, with TRBD1 as a possible D gene (5 bases). V lost 5 bases and J lost 7, with 14 bases in between. The length of the CDR3 is 13 residues. Germline V gives CDR1 SGHTA, CDR2 FQGTGA. Combining the CDR3 with reference TRBV7-3 and TRBJ1-1 gives the whole variable domain GAGVSQTPSNKVTEKGKYVELRCDPISGHTALYWYRQSLGQGPEFLIYFQGTGAADDSGLPNDRFFAVRPEGSVSTLKIQRTERGDSAVYLCASSPGMGLEAFFGQGTRLTVV.